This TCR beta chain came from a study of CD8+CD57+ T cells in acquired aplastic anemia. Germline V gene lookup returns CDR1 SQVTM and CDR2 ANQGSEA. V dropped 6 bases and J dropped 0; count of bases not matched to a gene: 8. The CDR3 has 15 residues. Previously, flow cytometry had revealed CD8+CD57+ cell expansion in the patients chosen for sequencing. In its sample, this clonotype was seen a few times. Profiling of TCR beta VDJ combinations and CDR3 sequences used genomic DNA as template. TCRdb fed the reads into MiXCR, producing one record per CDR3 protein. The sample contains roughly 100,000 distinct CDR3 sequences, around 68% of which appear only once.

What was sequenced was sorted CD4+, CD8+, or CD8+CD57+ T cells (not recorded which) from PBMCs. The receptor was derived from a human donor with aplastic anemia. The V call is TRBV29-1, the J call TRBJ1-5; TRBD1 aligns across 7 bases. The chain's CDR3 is CSVAGGTASNQPQHF. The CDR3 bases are TGCAGCGTGGCGGGCGGGACAGCTAGCAATCAGCCCCAGCATTTT.